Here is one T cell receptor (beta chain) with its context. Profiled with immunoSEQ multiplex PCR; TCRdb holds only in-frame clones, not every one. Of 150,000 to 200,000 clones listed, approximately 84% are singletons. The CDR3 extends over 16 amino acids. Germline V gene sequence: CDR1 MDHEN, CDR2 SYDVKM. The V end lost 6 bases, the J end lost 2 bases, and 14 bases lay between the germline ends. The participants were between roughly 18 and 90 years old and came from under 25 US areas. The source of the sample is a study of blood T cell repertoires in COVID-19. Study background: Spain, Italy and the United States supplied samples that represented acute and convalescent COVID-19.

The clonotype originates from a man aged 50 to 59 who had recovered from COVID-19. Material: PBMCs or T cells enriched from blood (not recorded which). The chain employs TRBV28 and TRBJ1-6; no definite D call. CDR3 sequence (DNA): TGTGCCAGCAGGACCCTAGACTGGGCCTATAATTCACCCCTCCACTTT. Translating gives CASRTLDWAYNSPLHF. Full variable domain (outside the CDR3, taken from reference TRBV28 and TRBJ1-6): DVKVTQSSRYLVKRTGEKVFLECVQDMDHENMFWYRQDPGLGLRLIYFSYDVKMKEKGDIPEGYSVSREKKERFSLILESASTNQTSMYLCASRTLDWAYNSPLHFGNGTRLTVT.